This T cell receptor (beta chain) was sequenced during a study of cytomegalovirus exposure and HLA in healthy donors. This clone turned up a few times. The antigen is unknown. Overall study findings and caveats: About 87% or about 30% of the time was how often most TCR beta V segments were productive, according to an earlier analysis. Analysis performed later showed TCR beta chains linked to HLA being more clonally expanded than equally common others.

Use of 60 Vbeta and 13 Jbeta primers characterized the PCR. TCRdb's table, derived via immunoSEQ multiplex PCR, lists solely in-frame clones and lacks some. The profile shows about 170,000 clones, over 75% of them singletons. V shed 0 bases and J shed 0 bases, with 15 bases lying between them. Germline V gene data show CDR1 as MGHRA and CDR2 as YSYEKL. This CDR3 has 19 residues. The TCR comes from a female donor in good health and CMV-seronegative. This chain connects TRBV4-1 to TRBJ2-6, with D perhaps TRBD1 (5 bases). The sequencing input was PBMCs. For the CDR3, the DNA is TGCGCCAGCAGCCAAGATAGGGGCAGGGATACCTCTGGGGCCAACGTCCTGACTTTC. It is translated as CASSQDRGRDTSGANVLTF.